Given below is one T cell receptor (beta chain) in context. The antigen remains unidentified. Generated by immunoSEQ multiplex PCR, the TCRdb table keeps only in-frame clones and is missing some. The data show about 170,000 clones, with 85% to 90% seen just once and roughly 6.9% held by the top ten. The sample is drawn from a study of T cell responses to AZD1222 COVID-19 vaccine. Study overall: The analysis combined second doses at about 4 or about 12 weeks. Study outcomes and limitations: The donors showed a predominance of white British ancestry and of females, with possible underestimation of clonal diversity.

This clonotype originated in an adult in good health. Sequenced here: peripheral blood, sampled on day 0 of AZD1222 vaccination.

As DNA, the CDR3 is TGTGCCAGCACCATTGACCGCGGTCTAGAAGACGCATATAGCAATCAGCCCCAGCATTTT. Residues: CASTIDRGLEDAYSNQPQHF. This chain connects TRBV21-1 to TRBJ1-5. TRBV21-1 is termed a pseudogene. This CDR3 is built from 20 residues.